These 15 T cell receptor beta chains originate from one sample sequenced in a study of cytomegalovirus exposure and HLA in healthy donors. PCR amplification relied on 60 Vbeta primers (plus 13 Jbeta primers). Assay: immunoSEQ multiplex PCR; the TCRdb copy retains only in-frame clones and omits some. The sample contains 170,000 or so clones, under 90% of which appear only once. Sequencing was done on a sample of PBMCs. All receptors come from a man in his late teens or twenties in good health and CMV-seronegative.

Written as DNA, the CDR3 is TGTGCCAGCTCACCCCAGACAGGGGCCGAGGGCTATGGCTACACCTTC. Residues: CASSPQTGAEGYGYTF. The rearrangement uses TRBV18 and TRBJ1-2; 8 nucleotides agree with TRBD1. Germline V lookup: CDR1 KGHSH, CDR2 LQKENI. The CDR3 contains 16 residues. With 3 bases clipped from V and 4 bases from J, the junction kept 10 bases outside the gene matches.

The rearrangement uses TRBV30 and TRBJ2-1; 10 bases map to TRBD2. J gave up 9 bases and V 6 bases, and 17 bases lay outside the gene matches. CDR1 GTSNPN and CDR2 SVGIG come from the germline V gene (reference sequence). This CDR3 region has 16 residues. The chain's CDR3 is CACPTLGLAASGEQFF. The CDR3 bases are TGTGCCTGCCCAACACTAGGACTAGCGGCGAGTGGTGAGCAGTTCTTC.

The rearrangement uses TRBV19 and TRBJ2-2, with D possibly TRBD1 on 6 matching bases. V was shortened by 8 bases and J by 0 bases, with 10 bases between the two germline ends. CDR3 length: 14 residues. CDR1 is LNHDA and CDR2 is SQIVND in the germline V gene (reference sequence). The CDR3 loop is CASGGHPNTGELFF. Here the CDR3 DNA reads TGTGCCAGTGGGGGACACCCGAACACCGGGGAGCTGTTTTTT.

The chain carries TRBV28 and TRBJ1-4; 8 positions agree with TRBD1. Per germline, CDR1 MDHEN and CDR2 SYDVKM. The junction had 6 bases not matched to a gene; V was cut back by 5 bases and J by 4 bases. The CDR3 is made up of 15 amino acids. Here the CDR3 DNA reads TGTGCCAGCAGTGCCACAGGGGGACTTAATGAAAAACTGTTTTTT. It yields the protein CASSATGGLNEKLFF.

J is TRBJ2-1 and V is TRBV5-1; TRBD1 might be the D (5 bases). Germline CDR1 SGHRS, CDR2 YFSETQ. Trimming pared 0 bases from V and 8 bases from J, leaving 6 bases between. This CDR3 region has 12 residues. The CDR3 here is CASSLEGYEQFF. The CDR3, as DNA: TGCGCCAGCAGCTTGGAGGGGTATGAGCAGTTCTTC.

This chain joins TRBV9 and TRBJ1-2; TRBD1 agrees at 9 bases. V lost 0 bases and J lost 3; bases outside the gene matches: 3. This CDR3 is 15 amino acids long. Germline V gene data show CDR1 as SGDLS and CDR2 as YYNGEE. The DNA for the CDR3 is TGTGCCAGCAGCGTAGGGGACAGGGAAGACTATGGCTACACCTTC. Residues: CASSVGDREDYGYTF.

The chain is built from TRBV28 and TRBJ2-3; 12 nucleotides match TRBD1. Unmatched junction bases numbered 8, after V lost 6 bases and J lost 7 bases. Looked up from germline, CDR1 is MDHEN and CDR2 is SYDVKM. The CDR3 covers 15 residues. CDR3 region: CASRGQGALLNTQYF. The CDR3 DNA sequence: TGTGCCAGCAGGGGACAGGGGGCGCTTTTAAATACGCAGTATTTT. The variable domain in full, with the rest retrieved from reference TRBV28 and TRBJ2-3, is DVKVTQSSRYLVKRTGEKVFLECVQDMDHENMFWYRQDPGLGLRLIYFSYDVKMKEKGDIPEGYSVSREKKERFSLILESASTNQTSMYLCASRGQGALLNTQYFGPGTRLTVL.

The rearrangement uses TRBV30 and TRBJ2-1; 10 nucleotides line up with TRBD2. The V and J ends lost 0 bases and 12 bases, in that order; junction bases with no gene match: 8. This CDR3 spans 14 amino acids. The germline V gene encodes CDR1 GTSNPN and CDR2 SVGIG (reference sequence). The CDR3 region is CAWSVTSGIGRQFF. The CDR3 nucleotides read TGTGCCTGGAGTGTTACTAGCGGGATAGGTCGGCAGTTCTTC.

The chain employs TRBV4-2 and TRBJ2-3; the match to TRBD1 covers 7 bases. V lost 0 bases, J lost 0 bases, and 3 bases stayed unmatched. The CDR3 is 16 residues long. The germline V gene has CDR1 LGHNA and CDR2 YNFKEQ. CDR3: CASSQDRGQSTDTQYF. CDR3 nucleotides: TGTGCCAGCAGCCAAGATCGGGGACAGAGCACAGATACGCAGTATTTT.

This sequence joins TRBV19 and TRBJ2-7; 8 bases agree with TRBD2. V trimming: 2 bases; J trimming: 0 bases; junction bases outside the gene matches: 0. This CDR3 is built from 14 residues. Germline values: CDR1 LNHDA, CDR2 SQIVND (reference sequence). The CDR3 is CASSITSGSYEQYF. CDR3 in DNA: TGTGCCAGTAGTATAACTAGCGGCTCCTACGAGCAGTACTTC.

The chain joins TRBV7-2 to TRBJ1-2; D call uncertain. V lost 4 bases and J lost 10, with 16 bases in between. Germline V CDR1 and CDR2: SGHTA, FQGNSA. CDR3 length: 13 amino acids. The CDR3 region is CASSYLGRLDYTF. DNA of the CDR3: TGTGCCAGCAGCTATTTGGGCCGGCTCGACTACACCTTC.

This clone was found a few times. CDR3 protein: CASSKGGFAYEQYF. Written as DNA, the CDR3 is TGTGCCAGCAGCAAGGGCGGGTTTGCCTACGAGCAGTACTTC. V is TRBV7-9 and J is TRBJ2-7, with D possibly matching TRBD2 (5 bases). Germline V gene data show CDR1 as SEHNR and CDR2 as FQNEAQ (reference sequence). This CDR3 contains 14 residues. V was clipped by 5 bases and J by 2 bases, with 13 bases between them.

CDR3 nucleotides: TGTGCCAGCAGCTTAGGCCGGGGGGCGCCCCGTGGGCAGTACTTC. This translates into CASSLGRGAPRGQYF. The chain links TRBV13 to TRBJ2-7; the D gene is possibly TRBD2 (7 bases). The CDR3 is made up of 15 amino acids. Germline V gives CDR1 PRHDT, CDR2 FYEKMQ (reference sequence). Trimming pared 0 bases from V and 9 bases from J, leaving 18 bases between.

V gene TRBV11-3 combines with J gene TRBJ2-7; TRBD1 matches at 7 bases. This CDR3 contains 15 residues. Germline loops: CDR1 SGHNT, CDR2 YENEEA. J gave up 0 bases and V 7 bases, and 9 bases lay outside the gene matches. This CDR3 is CASNAFPGGSYEQYF. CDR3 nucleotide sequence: TGTGCCAGCAACGCCTTTCCAGGGGGCTCCTACGAGCAGTACTTC. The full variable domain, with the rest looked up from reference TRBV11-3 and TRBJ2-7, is EAGVVQSPRYKIIEKKQPVAFWCNPISGHNTLYWYLQNLGQGPELLIRYENEEAVDDSQLPKDRFSAERLKGVDSTLKIQPAELGDSAVYLCASNAFPGGSYEQYFGPGTRLTVT.

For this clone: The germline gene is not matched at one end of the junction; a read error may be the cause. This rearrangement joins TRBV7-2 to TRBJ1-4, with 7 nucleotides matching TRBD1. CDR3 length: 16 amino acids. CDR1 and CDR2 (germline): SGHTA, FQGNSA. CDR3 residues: CASSVAHRGANEKLFF. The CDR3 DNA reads TGTGCCAGCAGCGTAGCCCACAGGGGCGCTAATGAAAAACTGTTTTTT.